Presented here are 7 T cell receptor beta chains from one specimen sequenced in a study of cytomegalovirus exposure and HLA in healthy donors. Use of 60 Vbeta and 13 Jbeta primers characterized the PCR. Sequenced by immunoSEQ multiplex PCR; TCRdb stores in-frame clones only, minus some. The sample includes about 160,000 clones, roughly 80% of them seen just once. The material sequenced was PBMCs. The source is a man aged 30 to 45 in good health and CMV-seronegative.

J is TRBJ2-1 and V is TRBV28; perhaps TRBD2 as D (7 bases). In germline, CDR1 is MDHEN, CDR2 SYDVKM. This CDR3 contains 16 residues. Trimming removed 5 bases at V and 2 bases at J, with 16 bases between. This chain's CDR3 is CASSLNKGGTYNEQFF. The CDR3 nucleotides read TGTGCCAGCAGTCTTAACAAGGGGGGGACCTACAATGAGCAGTTCTTC.

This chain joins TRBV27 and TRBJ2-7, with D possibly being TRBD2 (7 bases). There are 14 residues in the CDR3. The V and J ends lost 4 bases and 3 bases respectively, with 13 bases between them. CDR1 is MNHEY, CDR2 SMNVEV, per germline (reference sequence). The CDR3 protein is CASSSGGGDYEQYF. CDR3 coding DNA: TGTGCCAGCAGTTCGGGGGGCGGGGACTACGAGCAGTACTTC.

CDR3 DNA sequence: TGCGCCAGCAGCGTGGGCCTGCGGGGGGGCCTATGGTACGAGCAGTACTTC. Translated, it gives CASSVGLRGGLWYEQYF. The rearrangement uses TRBV5-1 and TRBJ2-7, with TRBD2 matching 9 bases. The CDR3 spans 17 residues. Trimming cost V 4 bases and J 4 bases; bases outside gene matches: 15. CDR1 and CDR2 (germline): SGHRS, YFSETQ.

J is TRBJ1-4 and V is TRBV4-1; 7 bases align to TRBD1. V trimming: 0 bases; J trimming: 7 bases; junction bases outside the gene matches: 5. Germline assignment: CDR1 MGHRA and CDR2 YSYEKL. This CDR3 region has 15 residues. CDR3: CASSQDYRGGEKLFF. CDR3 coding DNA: TGCGCCAGCAGCCAAGATTACAGGGGTGGTGAAAAACTGTTTTTT.

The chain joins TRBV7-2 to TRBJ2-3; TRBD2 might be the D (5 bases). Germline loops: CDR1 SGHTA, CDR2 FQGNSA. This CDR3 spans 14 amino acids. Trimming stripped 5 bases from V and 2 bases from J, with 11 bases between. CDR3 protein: CASSKGSFTDTQYF. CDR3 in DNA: TGTGCCAGCAGCAAAGGGAGTTTCACAGATACGCAGTATTTT.

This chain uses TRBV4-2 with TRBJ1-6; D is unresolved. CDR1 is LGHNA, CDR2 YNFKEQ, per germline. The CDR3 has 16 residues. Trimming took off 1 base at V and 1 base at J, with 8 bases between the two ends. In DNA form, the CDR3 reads TGTGCCAGCAGCCAAGGGAGTGGGTCCTATAATTCACCCCTCCACTTT. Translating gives CASSQGSGSYNSPLHF.

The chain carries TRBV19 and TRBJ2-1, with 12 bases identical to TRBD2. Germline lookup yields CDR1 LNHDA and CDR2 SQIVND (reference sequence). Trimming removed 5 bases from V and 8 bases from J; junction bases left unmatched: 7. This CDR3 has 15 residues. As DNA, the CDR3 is TGTGCCAGTAGTCCGACTAGCGGGGGTTGGGATGAGCAGTTCTTC. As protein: CASSPTSGGWDEQFF.